This T cell receptor beta chain was sequenced during a study of cytomegalovirus exposure and HLA in healthy donors. Study-wide points: The study recorded over 150 TCR beta chains that were cytomegalovirus-associated. The authors considered a cluster of highly shared sequence variants likely to be a sequencing artifact.

The CDR3 is 16 residues long. The V gene end was trimmed by 0 bases and the J gene end by 5 bases; junction bases not matched to a gene: 6. Germline CDR1 is SGHRS and CDR2 is YFSETQ. Primers: 60 Vbeta forward and 13 Jbeta reverse. Only in-frame clones appear in the TCRdb table, and some are missing; sequencing was by immunoSEQ multiplex PCR. In the table there are roughly 120,000 clones, about 85% of which are singletons. Notes on this clone: The antigen is unknown.

The specimen sequenced was PBMCs. This clonotype originated in a man between 45 and 60 years old in good health and CMV-seronegative. The chain combines TRBV5-1 with TRBJ2-2, with TRBD1 matching 8 bases. The CDR3 sequence: CASSLGTGRSTGELFF. CDR3 DNA: TGCGCCAGCAGCTTGGGGACAGGGCGGTCGACCGGGGAGCTGTTTTTT.